The clone carrying this T cell receptor beta chain was recorded a few times. Its target is not known. Unique molecular identifiers tagged the TCRbeta library. TCRdb ran MiXCR on the PCR reads and lists one entry per CDR3 protein. The data hold about 200,000 distinct CDR3 sequences, with 8.4% observed a single time. The data belong to a study of T-cell reconstitution after alpha-beta-depleted transplantation in children. The study's findings and limits: As was reported, about two months after transplant, alpha-beta T cells came from several hundred expanded graft clones. Newly made T cells mostly supplied T-cell counts and diversity one year after transplant. Certain patients had high TCRbeta diversity at day 60, and it came from recipient T cells and thymic progenitors that survived.

Trimming removed 5 bases at V and 0 bases at J, with 11 bases between. The CDR3 has 14 amino acids. Germline CDR1 reads DFQATT; CDR2 reads SNEGSKA (reference sequence). This sequence joins TRBV20-1 and TRBJ2-4; the D gene is possibly TRBD2 (6 bases). The specimen was PBMCs, mostly from graft donor cells, collected 360 days after TCRalphabeta/CD19-depleted stem cell transplant. This clonotype originated in a male patient aged 2-15 years who had a stem cell transplant for acute myeloid leukemia, so the T cells may come from the graft donor. This CDR3 is CSASAGSAKNIQYF. CDR3 bases: TGCAGTGCTTCAGCGGGCTCAGCCAAAAACATTCAGTACTTC.